This T cell receptor (beta chain) was captured by sequencing in a study of siplizumab effects on memory and regulatory T cells. About the research overall: Mixed lymphocyte reactions were performed as paired cultures containing siplizumab at 0.95 to 1 ug/mL or no drug. Broader study findings: The study found that mappable alloreactive CD4+ clones averaged around 68% Treg-derived with siplizumab and around 30% in controls. Proliferating Tregs in siplizumab cultures were never verified as suppressive.

Per germline, CDR1 LNHDA and CDR2 SQIVND (reference sequence). The V end lost 5 bases, the J end lost 3 bases, and 10 bases lay between the germline ends. The CDR3 contains 13 residues. Researchers cocultured the mixed lymphocyte reaction cells at 37°C for five to six days. Comment on this clone: Its antigen is as yet unknown.

Approximately 98,000 TCR templates were measured in each sample. Using immunoSEQ multiplex PCR, the repertoire was profiled, and TCRdb retains in-frame clones only, with some absent. The sample includes some 7,800 clones, about 38% of them seen just once. This TCR derives from a human donor in good health; the cells came from an allogeneic mixed lymphocyte reaction. The chain combines TRBV19 with TRBJ1-1; perhaps TRBD1 as D (5 bases). The sequencing input was CFSE-low (dividing) CD8+ T cells sorted from an allogeneic mixed lymphocyte reaction. The CDR3 region has the DNA TGTGCCAGTAGTTACGGGGGGGACACTGAAGCTTTCTTT. Protein product: CASSYGGDTEAFF.